This TCR beta chain was recovered during a study of blood T cell repertoires in COVID-19. CDR1 and CDR2 from the germline V gene are LGHNA and YNFKEQ. The CDR3 covers 16 residues. Germline trimming cut 0 bases from V and 8 bases from J; bases unmatched to any gene: 8. The assay was immunoSEQ multiplex PCR, and TCRdb's table has in-frame clones only and misses some. The sample comprises around 300,000 clones, approximately 92% of which are singletons, and 1% to 1.3% rests with the top ten. All enrollees were roughly 18 to 95 years old and from some 24 US areas. Participants' reported clinical history set cohort assignment. Two negative PCRs, clearance, or symptom resolution had been documented for recovered Cohort 3 donors.

This receptor was identified in a woman in her twenties or thirties who had recovered from COVID-19. The rearrangement uses TRBV4-2 and TRBJ2-1; 9 bases agree with TRBD1. Sequenced sample: PBMCs or T cells enriched from blood (not recorded which). The CDR3 DNA is TGTGCCAGCAGCCAAGAGCTACAGGGGGCGCGTGATGAGCAGTTCTTC. This translates into CASSQELQGARDEQFF.